This TCR beta chain emerged from a study of blood T cells in healthy people across ages. Study background: Template switching caught about one barcoded beta molecule for each two T cells.

CDR3 length equals 15 residues. Germline V gene data show CDR1 as MDHEN and CDR2 as SYDVKM. The V end was cut by 3 bases, the J end by 1 base, with 12 bases between. Ranging in age from about 6 to 100, the donors were healthy Caucasian individuals from Russia. PCR was performed a second time for about 6 to 11 cycles using a sample-barcoded 5' primer and a J-beta primer mix. One entry per CDR3 protein, called by TCRdb with MiXCR from the 5' RACE reads. The sample shows about 1.6 million distinct CDR3 sequences, 34% of them seen only once. The chain carries TRBV28 and TRBJ1-1; no reliable D call. Specimen: blood. The clonotype originates from a woman in her twenties or thirties in good health. In nucleotides, the CDR3 is TGTGCCAGCAGTTTCGGGCCTCCCGGGAACACTGAAGCTTTCTTT. Its translation: CASSFGPPGNTEAFF. Together with reference TRBV28 and TRBJ1-1, the CDR3 gives the full variable domain: DVKVTQSSRYLVKRTGEKVFLECVQDMDHENMFWYRQDPGLGLRLIYFSYDVKMKEKGDIPEGYSVSREKKERFSLILESASTNQTSMYLCASSFGPPGNTEAFFGQGTRLTVV.